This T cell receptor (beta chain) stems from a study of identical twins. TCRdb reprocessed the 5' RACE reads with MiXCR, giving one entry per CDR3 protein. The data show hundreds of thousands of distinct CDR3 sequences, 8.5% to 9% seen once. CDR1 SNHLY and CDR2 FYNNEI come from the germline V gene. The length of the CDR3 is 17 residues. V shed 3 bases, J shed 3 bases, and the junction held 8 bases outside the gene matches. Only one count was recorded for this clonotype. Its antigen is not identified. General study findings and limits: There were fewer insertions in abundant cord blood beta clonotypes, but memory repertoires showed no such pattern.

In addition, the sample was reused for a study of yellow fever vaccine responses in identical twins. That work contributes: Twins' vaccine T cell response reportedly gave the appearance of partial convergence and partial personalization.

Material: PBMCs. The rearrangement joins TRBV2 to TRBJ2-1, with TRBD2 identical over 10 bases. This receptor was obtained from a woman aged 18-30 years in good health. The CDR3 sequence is CASSDGASGRIYNEQFF. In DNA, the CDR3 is TGTGCCAGCAGTGATGGCGCTAGCGGGAGAATCTACAATGAGCAGTTCTTC.